This T cell receptor (beta chain) was identified during a study of blood T cell repertoires in COVID-19. In the study overall: The United States, Italy and Spain provided the acute and convalescent COVID-19 samples.

Trimming at V came to 6 bases and at J to 7 bases, leaving 9 bases not matched to a gene. The germline CDR1 and CDR2 sequences are MNHEY and SMNVEV (reference sequence). CDR3 length: 14 amino acids. Profiling relied on immunoSEQ multiplex PCR, and the TCRdb table lists in-frame clones only, not all of them. Of hundreds of thousands of clones in the sample, 80% to 90% are singletons; the top ten hold around 2.2%. Clinical histories supplied by participants themselves formed the basis of cohort assignment. The specimen was PBMCs or T cells enriched from blood (not recorded which). The chain employs TRBV27 and TRBJ1-1, with 9 nucleotides matching TRBD1. The receptor was isolated from a man between 25 and 39 years old who had recovered from COVID-19. This CDR3 reads CASSTGGTVFEAFF. The CDR3 bases are TGTGCCAGCAGCACAGGGGGCACCGTATTTGAAGCTTTCTTT.